The source of this TCR beta chain is a study of tumor and adjacent non-tumor tissue in lung cancer. Study-level background: There were 12 adenocarcinoma, a couple of squamous cell carcinoma and 1 small cell lung cancer cases.

TCRbeta libraries were built with three rounds of nested PCR, modified from ARM-PCR. Using its own MiXCR run on the multiplex PCR reads, TCRdb lists one record per CDR3 protein. In the table there are some 99,000 distinct CDR3 sequences, around 75% of which are singletons. As concerns this clonotype: A junction end diverges from the germline sequence, so it may reflect a read error.

The CDR3 covers 16 residues. The germline V gene has CDR1 SGHAT and CDR2 FQNNGV. This sample's RNA came from whole unsorted tissue. The rearrangement links TRBV11-2 to TRBJ2-2; D call uncertain. The sequencing input was lung tumor tissue. The receptor was isolated from a woman aged 60 to 75 with non-small cell lung cancer. The CDR3 here is CDSSLVPGRNTAELFF. The CDR3 DNA sequence: TGTGACAGCAGCTTAGTTCCAGGCAGGAACACCGCGGAGCTGTTTTTT.